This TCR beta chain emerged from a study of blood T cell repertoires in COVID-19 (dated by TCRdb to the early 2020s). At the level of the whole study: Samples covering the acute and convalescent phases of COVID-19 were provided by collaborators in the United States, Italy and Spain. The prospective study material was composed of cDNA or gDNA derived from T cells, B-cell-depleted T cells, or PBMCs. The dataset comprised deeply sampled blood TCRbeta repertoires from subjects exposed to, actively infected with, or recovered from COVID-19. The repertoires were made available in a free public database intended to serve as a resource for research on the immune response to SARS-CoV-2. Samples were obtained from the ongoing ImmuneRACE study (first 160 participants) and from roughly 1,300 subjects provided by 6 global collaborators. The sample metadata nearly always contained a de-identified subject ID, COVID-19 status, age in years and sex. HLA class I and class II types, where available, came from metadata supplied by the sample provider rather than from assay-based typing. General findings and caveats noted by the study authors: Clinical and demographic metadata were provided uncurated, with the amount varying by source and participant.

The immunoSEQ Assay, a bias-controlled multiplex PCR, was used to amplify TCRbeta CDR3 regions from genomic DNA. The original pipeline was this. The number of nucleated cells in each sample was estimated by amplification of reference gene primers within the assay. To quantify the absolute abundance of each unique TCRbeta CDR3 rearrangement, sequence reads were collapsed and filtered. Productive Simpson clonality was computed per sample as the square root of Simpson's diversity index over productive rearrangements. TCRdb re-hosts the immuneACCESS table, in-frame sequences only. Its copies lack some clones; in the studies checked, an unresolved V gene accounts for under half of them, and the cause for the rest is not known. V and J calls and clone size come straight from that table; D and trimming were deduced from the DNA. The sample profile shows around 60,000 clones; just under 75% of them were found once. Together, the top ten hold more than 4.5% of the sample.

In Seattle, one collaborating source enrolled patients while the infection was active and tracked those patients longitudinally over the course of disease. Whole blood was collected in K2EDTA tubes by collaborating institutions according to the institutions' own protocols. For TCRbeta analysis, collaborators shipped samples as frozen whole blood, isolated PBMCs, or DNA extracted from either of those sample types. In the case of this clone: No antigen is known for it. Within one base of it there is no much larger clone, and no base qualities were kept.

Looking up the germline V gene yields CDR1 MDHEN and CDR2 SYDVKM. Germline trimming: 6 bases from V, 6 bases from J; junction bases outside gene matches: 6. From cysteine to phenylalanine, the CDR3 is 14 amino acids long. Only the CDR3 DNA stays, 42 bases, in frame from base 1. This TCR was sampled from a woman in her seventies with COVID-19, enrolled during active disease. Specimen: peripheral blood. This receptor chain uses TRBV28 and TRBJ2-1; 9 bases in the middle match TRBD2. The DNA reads TGTGCCAGCAGCCTAGCGGGGTTGAGCAATGAGCAGTTCTTC. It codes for CASSLAGLSNEQFF.